This T cell receptor (beta chain) was sequenced during a study of graft-versus-host responses after intestinal transplantation. Study details: Isolated intestinal, liver-intestinal, or multivisceral transplants had been given to the recipients. Overall study results and limits: GvH clones detected in recipient marrow included some appearing first in ileum or blood. Where graft-donor T cell macrochimerism was present, patients had high graft-versus-host to host-versus-graft clonal ratios in allografts.

Only in-frame clones appear in the TCRdb table, and some are missing; sequencing was by immunoSEQ multiplex PCR. The data hold around 110,000 clones, with 90% observed a single time. Comments on this clone: Its target is not known.

Germline values: CDR1 MDHEN, CDR2 SYDVKM. This CDR3 has 14 residues. The ends were cut back, 7 bases at V and 1 base at J, with 10 bases in the middle. This specimen consisted of unstimulated CD4+ T cells sorted from spleen or lymph node cells, obtained before intestinal transplant. The genes are TRBV28 and TRBJ2-2; D perhaps matches TRBD2 (5 bases). This receptor was taken from a human donor who received an intestinal transplant. CDR3 in amino acids: CASNEGRNTGELFF. CDR3 nucleotides: TGTGCCAGCAACGAGGGCAGGAACACCGGGGAGCTGTTTTTT. The whole variable domain, remainder taken from reference TRBV28 and TRBJ2-2, is DVKVTQSSRYLVKRTGEKVFLECVQDMDHENMFWYRQDPGLGLRLIYFSYDVKMKEKGDIPEGYSVSREKKERFSLILESASTNQTSMYLCASNEGRNTGELFFGEGSRLTVL.